These 14 T cell receptor beta chains were all obtained from the same sample, sequenced in a study of T cell changes during pregnancy in multiple sclerosis. Method: immunoSEQ multiplex PCR; TCRdb's copy keeps in-frame clones and lacks some. The table has about 36,000 clones, around 91% seen once; the top ten hold about 0.45%. The sequenced sample was CD4+ T cells from peripheral blood mononuclear cells, obtained in the second trimester of pregnancy. The receptors here all came from a female donor in good health, enrolled as a control in a pregnancy study.

The chain uses TRBV6-5 and TRBJ1-2; TRBD1 might be the D (6 bases). Trimming took 7 bases from V and 5 from J, leaving 17 bases between them. CDR1 and CDR2 (germline): MNHEY, SVGAGI. This CDR3 region has 14 residues. The CDR3 spells CASTIGWQGYGYTF. CDR3 nucleotides: TGTGCCAGCACCATCGGTTGGCAGGGGTATGGCTACACCTTC.

This chain connects TRBV5-1 to TRBJ1-2, with D maybe TRBD1 (6 bases). V gave up 2 bases and J gave up 0 bases, with 14 bases separating them. Germline V gene sequence: CDR1 SGHRS, CDR2 YFSETQ. This CDR3 has 16 residues. The CDR3 protein is CASSFGWTAANYGYTF. For the CDR3, the DNA is TGCGCCAGCAGCTTTGGTTGGACAGCGGCTAACTATGGCTACACCTTC.

The genes are TRBV28 and TRBJ2-7, with 8 positions matching TRBD1. This CDR3 has 16 amino acids. The germline V gene encodes CDR1 MDHEN and CDR2 SYDVKM. Germline trimming cut 5 bases from V and 6 bases from J; bases unmatched to any gene: 15. In nucleotides, the CDR3 is TGTGCCAGCAGTCCCTGGGACAGGAAATTTTCAGGCGAGCAGTACTTC. Protein product: CASSPWDRKFSGEQYF.

V gene TRBV2 combines with J gene TRBJ1-5; tentatively, D is TRBD1 (5 bases). Trimming shortened V by 4 bases and J by 4 bases, and 14 bases separated the two germline ends. The length of the CDR3 is 15 residues. Germline values: CDR1 SNHLY, CDR2 FYNNEI. This CDR3 reads CASSGPGNQNQPQHF. The DNA of the CDR3 is TGTGCCAGCAGTGGTCCAGGGAACCAAAATCAGCCCCAGCATTTT.

The genes are TRBV5-1 and TRBJ1-2, with TRBD1 as a possible D gene (6 bases). Trimming took off 4 bases at V and 0 bases at J, with 13 bases between the two ends. CDR3 length equals 15 residues. CDR1 is SGHRS, CDR2 YFSETQ, per germline. CDR3 in DNA: TGCGCCAGCAGCGACGGGACACGGGCTAACTATGGCTACACCTTC. It codes for CASSDGTRANYGYTF.

The chain recombines TRBV4-2 with TRBJ2-5; 8 bases line up with TRBD2. The length of the CDR3 is 14 residues. Germline CDR1 and CDR2: LGHNA and YNFKEQ. V shed 8 bases, J shed 4 bases, and the junction held 9 bases outside the gene matches. CDR3 DNA: TGTGCCAGCGGGGCGACTAGCGCTGGAGAGACCCAGTACTTC. Its translation is CASGATSAGETQYF.

The chain recombines TRBV7-8 with TRBJ2-6; 7 nucleotides align to TRBD1. Per the germline V gene, CDR1 is SGHVS and CDR2 is FQNEAQ. V dropped 5 bases and J dropped 2; count of bases not matched to a gene: 3. There are 15 residues in the CDR3. CDR3 region: CASSQGGPGANVLTF. The DNA of the CDR3 is TGTGCCAGCAGCCAAGGGGGCCCTGGGGCCAACGTCCTGACTTTC. Using reference TRBV7-8 and TRBJ2-6 for the parts outside the CDR3, the full variable domain is GAGVSQSPRYKVAKRGQDVALRCDPISGHVSLFWYQQALGQGPEFLTYFQNEAQLDKSGLPSDRFFAERPEGSVSTLKIQRTQQEDSAVYLCASSQGGPGANVLTFGAGSRLTVL.

The genes are TRBV2 and TRBJ2-7, with a tentative D call TRBD2 (6 bases). Trimming shortened V by 8 bases and J by 0 bases, and 14 bases separated the two germline ends. The germline CDR1 and CDR2 sequences are SNHLY and FYNNEI. This CDR3 spans 14 amino acids. The CDR3 DNA reads TGTGCCAGCGCGGAGGAGCGGGCCTCCTACGAGCAGTACTTC. Encoded protein: CASAEERASYEQYF.

V usage is TRBV6-1 and J usage is TRBJ2-7; weak D call: TRBD1 (6 bases). Germline V gives CDR1 MNHNS, CDR2 SASEGT. This CDR3 spans 13 amino acids. Trimming left V 6 bases short and J 5 bases short, with 14 bases between. The CDR3: CASRKNRVHEQYF. DNA of the CDR3: TGTGCCAGCAGAAAAAACAGGGTCCACGAGCAGTACTTC.

The chain has TRBV6-6 and TRBJ2-2, with D perhaps TRBD1 (6 bases). The CDR3 covers 16 residues. CDR1 and CDR2 from the germline V gene are MNHNY and SVGAGI (reference sequence). The V gene lost 7 bases and the J gene lost 1 base, with 16 bases spanning the gap. CDR3 region: CASTPSQGLNTGELFF. The CDR3 nucleotides read TGTGCCAGCACTCCCTCACAGGGCCTGAACACCGGGGAGCTGTTTTTT.

Written as DNA, the CDR3 is TGTGCCATCAGTAATCTAGCGGGGGCAACCACAGATACGCAGTATTTT. Its protein product is CAISNLAGATTDTQYF. The V and J genes are TRBV10-3 and TRBJ2-3; 10 bases are shared with TRBD2. The trim removed 5 bases at V and 2 bases at J, leaving 7 bases unmatched. The CDR3 consists of 16 residues. Germline V gives CDR1 ENHRY, CDR2 SYGVKD.

This chain links TRBV5-1 with TRBJ1-2; the D gene is possibly TRBD1 (5 bases). CDR3 size: 15 residues. V dropped 4 bases and J dropped 10 bases, with 23 bases sitting between them. In germline, CDR1 is SGHRS, CDR2 YFSETQ. The CDR3 region has the DNA TGCGCCAGCAGCCCCATCGGGGACTCGATCGGGGCCTACACCTTC. It encodes CASSPIGDSIGAYTF.

The chain links TRBV5-4 to TRBJ1-4, with TRBD1 as a possible D gene (6 bases). Looked up from germline, CDR1 is SGHNT and CDR2 is YYREEE (reference sequence). CDR3 length: 17 amino acids. V lost 3 bases, J lost 5 bases, and 20 bases lay in between. Here the CDR3 DNA reads TGTGCCAGCAGCTGGGATGGGGGCAGAGCTCCCAATGAAAAACTGTTTTTT. Its translation is CASSWDGGRAPNEKLFF. Together with reference TRBV5-4 and TRBJ1-4, the CDR3 gives the full variable domain: ETGVTQSPTHLIKTRGQQVTLRCSSQSGHNTVSWYQQALGQGPQFIFQYYREEENGRGNFPPRFSGLQFPNYSSELNVNALELDDSALYLCASSWDGGRAPNEKLFFGSGTQLSVL.

The V and J genes are TRBV5-4 and TRBJ2-1; 8 bases map to TRBD2. Trimming removed 1 base from V and 7 bases from J; junction bases left unmatched: 7. Germline values: CDR1 SGHNT, CDR2 YYREEE (reference sequence). This CDR3 has 15 amino acids. The CDR3 region has the DNA TGTGCCAGCAGCTTGAGGGCAGCGGGGGTGAATGAGCAGTTCTTC. Protein product: CASSLRAAGVNEQFF.